A single sample gave rise to the 14 T cell receptor beta chains below, sequenced in a study of blood T cell repertoires in COVID-19. TCRdb keeps only in-frame clones here, not all; method: immunoSEQ multiplex PCR. Seen here are tens of thousands of clones, 80% to 90% observed once, and the top ten hold 15% to 20%. The sample taken for sequencing was peripheral blood. The source is a woman aged 55-70 years with acute or convalescent COVID-19.

This clone occurred once. The rearrangement uses TRBV27 and TRBJ2-7, with D possibly being TRBD1 (6 bases). The CDR3 is made up of 15 amino acids. The germline V and J ends were trimmed by 9 bases and 2 bases, with 20 bases remaining between them. Germline V gene sequence: CDR1 MNHEY, CDR2 SMNVEV (reference sequence). The CDR3 protein is CASKLTGFGTYEQYF. The CDR3 region has the DNA TGTGCCAGTAAACTTACAGGGTTTGGGACCTACGAGCAGTACTTC.

J is TRBJ2-5 and V is TRBV2; TRBD2 aligns across 12 bases. CDR3 length: 16 residues. Germline V lookup: CDR1 SNHLY, CDR2 FYNNEI. V lost 7 bases, J lost 5 bases, and 11 bases stayed unmatched. DNA of the CDR3: TGTGCCAGCACCGTTCCTAGCGGGGGGGCTCGGGAGACCCAGTACTTC. The encoded protein is CASTVPSGGARETQYF.

This clone showed up just a few times. The gene calls are TRBV5-1 and TRBJ2-7, with 7 bases lining up with TRBD1. The CDR3 runs 14 residues. Germline CDR1 and CDR2: SGHRS and YFSETQ. The V gene end was trimmed by 4 bases and the J gene end by 3 bases; junction bases not matched to a gene: 7. CDR3 protein: CASSPTGNIYEQYV. The CDR3, as DNA: TGCGCCAGCAGCCCGACAGGGAATATCTACGAGCAGTACGTC.

This clone occurred once. The V and J genes are TRBV11-2 and TRBJ1-1, with no clear D. The CDR3 runs 18 residues. CDR1 SGHAT and CDR2 FQNNGV come from the germline V gene. V lost 2 bases to trimming and J lost 0 bases, with 19 bases between them. The CDR3: CASSLSRIGSGLNTEAFF. In nucleotides, the CDR3 is TGTGCCAGCAGCTTATCGCGGATCGGGAGTGGGTTGAACACTGAAGCTTTCTTT.

The V and J genes are TRBV27 and TRBJ2-1, with D unresolved. Trimming removed 6 bases from V and 7 bases from J, with 7 bases in between. The germline V gene encodes CDR1 MNHEY and CDR2 SMNVEV (reference sequence). The CDR3 consists of 11 residues. The CDR3 loop is CASRTSNEQFF. The CDR3 DNA sequence: TGTGCCAGCAGGACTTCTAATGAGCAGTTCTTC.

This sequence joins TRBV29-1 and TRBJ2-5, with TRBD1 as a possible D gene (6 bases). There are 12 residues in the CDR3. Between the trimmed V and J ends, which lost 8 bases and 0 bases, there was a span of 10 bases. The germline V gene has CDR1 SQVTM and CDR2 ANQGSEA. CDR3 DNA sequence: TGCAGCACCCGGACAGACCAAGAGACCCAGTACTTC. It yields the protein CSTRTDQETQYF.

The chain couples TRBV7-2 to TRBJ1-1, with D perhaps matching TRBD1 (6 bases). Between the trimmed V and J ends, which lost 4 bases and 1 base, there was a span of 10 bases. The CDR3 sequence is 14 residues long. The germline V gene encodes CDR1 SGHTA and CDR2 FQGNSA. The chain's CDR3 is CASSSRDKNTEAFF. DNA for the CDR3: TGTGCCAGCAGCTCCCGGGACAAGAACACTGAAGCTTTCTTT.

The V call is TRBV27, the J call TRBJ1-2; D remains ambiguous. The CDR3 extends over 13 amino acids. Germline V CDR1 and CDR2: MNHEY, SMNVEV (reference sequence). Trimming took 2 bases from V and 6 from J, leaving 10 bases between them. CDR3 nucleotide sequence: TGTGCCAGCAGTTTAGTAGGGAGCGATGGCTACACCTTC. This gives the protein CASSLVGSDGYTF.

This rearrangement joins TRBV7-2 to TRBJ1-1; 7 nucleotides agree with TRBD1. This CDR3 is 16 amino acids long. The V and J ends lost 6 bases and 1 base, in that order; junction bases with no gene match: 11. Per the germline V gene, CDR1 is SGHTA and CDR2 is FQGNSA. The CDR3, as DNA: TGTGCCAGCAGTTCCACAGGGGAGTTCCAGAACACTGAAGCTTTCTTT. It yields the protein CASSSTGEFQNTEAFF.

This chain uses TRBV18 with TRBJ2-7, with TRBD1 as a possible D gene (6 bases). The CDR3 extends over 13 amino acids. V dropped 4 bases and J dropped 1 base, with 8 bases sitting between them. CDR1 is KGHSH and CDR2 is LQKENI in the germline V gene. The CDR3 region has the DNA TGTGCCAGCTCACAAGGGACATCCTACGAGCAGTACGTC. It is translated as CASSQGTSYEQYV.

Comments on this clone: Other DNA sequences from this sample encode an identical CDR3 as well. The chain carries TRBV7-2 and TRBJ1-1; 9 bases are a match to TRBD1. The CDR3 length is 14 residues. V gave up 5 bases and J gave up 1 base; unmatched junction bases: 2. The germline CDR1 and CDR2 sequences are SGHTA and FQGNSA. The CDR3 DNA sequence: TGTGCCAGCAGCCTGACAGGGGGGAACACTGAAGCTTTCTTT. It specifies CASSLTGGNTEAFF.

The V call is TRBV5-4, the J call TRBJ2-7, with a possible D match to TRBD1 (6 bases). CDR1 SGHNT and CDR2 YYREEE come from the germline V gene (reference sequence). The ends were cut back, 2 bases at V and 3 bases at J, with 6 bases in the middle. The CDR3 runs 12 residues. The CDR3 sequence: CASSLQGYEQYF. The DNA for the CDR3 is TGTGCCAGCAGCTTACAGGGCTACGAGCAGTACTTC.

The J gene is TRBJ1-2, the V gene TRBV19; 9 bases line up with TRBD1. This CDR3 region has 14 residues. CDR1 and CDR2 from the germline V gene are LNHDA and SQIVND (reference sequence). The ends lost 3 bases at V and 4 bases at J; junction bases unmatched: 3. This CDR3 reads CASSIRGQGYGYTF. Written as DNA, the CDR3 is TGTGCCAGTAGTATCCGGGGACAGGGCTATGGCTACACCTTC. Full variable domain (remainder filled in from reference TRBV19 and TRBJ1-2): DGGITQSPKYLFRKEGQNVTLSCEQNLNHDAMYWYRQDPGQGLRLIYYSQIVNDFQKGDIAEGYSVSREKKESFPLTVTSAQKNPTAFYLCASSIRGQGYGYTFGSGTRLTVV.

The chain joins TRBV30 to TRBJ1-1; no definite D call. Trimming left V 2 bases short and J 1 base short, with 8 bases between. Per the germline V gene, CDR1 is GTSNPN and CDR2 is SVGIG (reference sequence). CDR3 size: 13 residues. The CDR3, as DNA: TGTGCCTGGAGTTCCCGGGGGAACACTGAAGCTTTCTTT. This codes for CAWSSRGNTEAFF.